This TCR beta chain was recovered during a study of T cell changes during pregnancy in multiple sclerosis. CDR3 length: 15 amino acids. Profiling relied on immunoSEQ multiplex PCR, and the TCRdb table lists in-frame clones only, not all of them. The sample comprises approximately 37,000 clones, roughly 88% of which are singletons, and roughly 4% rests with the top ten. This specimen was CD8+ T cells from peripheral blood mononuclear cells, taken in the first trimester of pregnancy. This receptor was obtained from a female donor with multiple sclerosis, enrolled in a pregnancy study. The chain recombines TRBV21-1 with TRBJ2-1; the table gives TRBD2 as D, unverified against the DNA. TRBV21-1 is assigned pseudogene status. CDR3: CASRLAGDTYNEQFF. The CDR3, as DNA: TGTGCCAGCCGACTAGCGGGGGACACCTACAATGAGCAGTTCTTC.